Described below is a single T cell receptor beta chain sequence and its context. Clones were read by immunoSEQ multiplex PCR, and TCRdb kept only the in-frame ones, dropping some. The sample includes 100,000 to 150,000 clones, around 86% of them seen just once. The sample originates from a study of control samples from healthy donors and cancer patients. Germline lookup yields CDR1 SNHLY and CDR2 FYNNEI. J was trimmed by 7 bases and V by 4 bases; bases with no gene match: 4. This CDR3 region has 13 residues. This chain uses TRBV2 with TRBJ2-1; 7 bases line up with TRBD1. Sequences were obtained from blood. The TCR comes from a man aged 40-49 years in good health. For the CDR3, the DNA is TGTGCCAGCAGTGTCACAGGGGCAAATGAGCAGTTCTTC. Amino acid sequence: CASSVTGANEQFF.